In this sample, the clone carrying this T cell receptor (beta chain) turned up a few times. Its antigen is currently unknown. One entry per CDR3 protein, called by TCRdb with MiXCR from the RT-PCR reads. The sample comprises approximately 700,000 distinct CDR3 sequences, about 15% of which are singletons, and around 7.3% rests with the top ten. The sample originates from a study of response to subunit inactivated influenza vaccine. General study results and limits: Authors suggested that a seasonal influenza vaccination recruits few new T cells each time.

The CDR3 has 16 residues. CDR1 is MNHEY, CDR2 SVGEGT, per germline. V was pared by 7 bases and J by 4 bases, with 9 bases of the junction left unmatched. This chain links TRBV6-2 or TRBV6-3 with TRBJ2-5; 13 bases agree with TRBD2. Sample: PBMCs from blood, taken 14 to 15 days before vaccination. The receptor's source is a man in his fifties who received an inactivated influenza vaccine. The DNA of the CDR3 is TGTGCCAGCACCCGAGGACTAGCGGGAGTTGGAGAGACCCAGTACTTC. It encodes CASTRGLAGVGETQYF.